The clone carrying this T cell receptor (beta chain) appeared many times. Amplified TCR beta CDR3 regions came from RNA transcripts. The HTBI primer set served for first-round RT-PCR of the TCR CDR3. MiXCR, applied by TCRdb to the multiplex PCR reads, yields one record per CDR3 protein. The sample includes a few hundred thousand distinct CDR3 sequences, less than 20% seen only once; the top ten take less than 9.5%. This entry belongs to a study of T cells in Graves' hyperthyroidism and ophthalmopathy. V was trimmed by 5 bases and J by 2 bases, leaving 10 bases between them. Germline V gives CDR1 MNHNS, CDR2 SASEGT. The CDR3 covers 14 residues.

Input material: blood. The gene calls are TRBV6-1 and TRBJ1-3; weak D call: TRBD1 (5 bases). The receptor comes from a woman aged 25 to 45 with Graves' hyperthyroidism. The CDR3 nucleotides are TGTGCCAGCAGTTACCTGGGGGCTGGAAACACCATATATTTT. Translated, it gives CASSYLGAGNTIYF.